Following are 15 T cell receptor beta chains from one sample sequenced in a study of T cell responses to AZD1222 COVID-19 vaccine (dated by TCRdb to 2020 to 2022). To prepare the library, the immunoSEQ multiplex PCR assay was applied. The table was pulled from immuneACCESS by TCRdb, which kept in-frame rearrangements only. Such tables lose some clones; where checked, under half of the loss comes from unresolved V genes, and the rest has no known cause. The sample table holds roughly 100,000 clones, of which roughly 91% were seen once. The ten largest clonotypes hold roughly 44% of the sample. This specimen's time point label, per the study, means: baseline before first vaccination. Sequenced here: peripheral blood, sampled on day 0 of AZD1222 vaccination. These receptors were taken from an adult in good health.

V usage is TRBV2 and J usage is TRBJ2-7; 8 bases line up with TRBD2. The CDR3 is made up of 16 amino acids. V dropped 3 bases and J dropped 5; count of bases not matched to a gene: 12. In germline, CDR1 is SNHLY, CDR2 FYNNEI. The DNA for the CDR3 is TGTGCCAGCAGTGAGTGGGTCGGGAGGGCCTCTGACGAGCAGTACTTC. This sequence encodes CASSEWVGRASDEQYF.

CDR3 sequence reads: CAISEGQGVGANVLTF. The CDR3 DNA follows: TGTGCCATCAGTGAAGGGCAGGGGGTAGGGGCCAACGTCCTGACTTTC. The chain employs TRBV10-3 and TRBJ2-6; 7 positions agree with TRBD1. The CDR3 extends over 16 amino acids. After removal of 3 bases from V and 4 bases from J, the junction contained 6 bases not matched to a gene. CDR1 is ENHRY and CDR2 is SYGVKD in the germline V gene.

The chain couples TRBV18 to TRBJ2-2; tentative D call: TRBD2 (6 bases). The CDR3 loop spans 14 amino acids. Germline CDR1 reads KGHSH; CDR2 reads LQKENI. Trimming took 1 base from V and 6 from J, leaving 9 bases between them. The CDR3 region is CASSPLDYSGELFF. CDR3 coding DNA: TGTGCCAGCTCACCACTGGACTACTCCGGGGAGCTGTTTTTT.

V usage is TRBV3-1 (or the pseudogene TRBV3-2) and J usage is TRBJ2-7; perhaps TRBD2 as D (5 bases). V was trimmed by 3 bases and J by 6 bases, leaving 9 bases between them. Germline assignment: CDR1 LGHDT and CDR2 YNNKEL (reference sequence). The CDR3 length is 12 residues. This CDR3 is CASSQRAGEQYF. In DNA, the CDR3 is TGTGCCAGCAGCCAGAGGGCGGGCGAGCAGTACTTC.

This rearrangement joins TRBV28 to TRBJ2-6; 8 nucleotides line up with TRBD1. Trimming removed 6 bases from V and 2 bases from J; junction bases left unmatched: 3. This CDR3 spans 15 amino acids. Germline CDR1 MDHEN, CDR2 SYDVKM. CDR3 amino acids: CASSPTGAGANVLTF. In DNA, the CDR3 is TGTGCCAGCAGCCCGACAGGGGCTGGGGCCAACGTCCTGACTTTC.

The chain carries TRBV7-2 and TRBJ2-7, with D unclear. This CDR3 has 14 amino acids. In germline, CDR1 is SGHTA, CDR2 FQGNSA. Trimming took 7 bases from V and 4 from J, leaving 17 bases between them. DNA for the CDR3: TGTGCCAGCAACCCCCCCTCTAAATTTTACGAGCAGTACTTC. As protein: CASNPPSKFYEQYF.

CDR3 in amino acids: CASSPIAGGTTDTQYF. The DNA of the CDR3 is TGTGCCAGCAGCCCAATAGCGGGAGGAACCACAGATACGCAGTATTTT. The chain combines TRBV11-2 with TRBJ2-3, with 10 bases that match TRBD2. V lost 5 bases and J lost 2; bases outside the gene matches: 7. CDR3 size: 16 residues. The germline V gene encodes CDR1 SGHAT and CDR2 FQNNGV. The full variable domain, rest sourced from reference TRBV11-2 and TRBJ2-3, is EAGVAQSPRYKIIEKRQSVAFWCNPISGHATLYWYQQILGQGPKLLIQFQNNGVVDDSQLPKDRFSAERLKGVDSTLKIQPAKLEDSAVYLCASSPIAGGTTDTQYFGPGTRLTVL.

The CDR3 sequence: CATSRMGSSGNTIYF. In nucleotides, the CDR3 is TGTGCCACCAGCAGGATGGGGAGCTCTGGAAACACCATATATTTT. The J gene is TRBJ1-3, the V gene TRBV15; no reliable D call. The CDR3 contains 15 residues. Trimming left V 3 bases short and J 0 bases short, with 9 bases between. Germline-derived CDR1 and CDR2 are LNHNV and YYDKDF (reference sequence).

The chain is built from TRBV6-4 and TRBJ1-6; no clear D. Germline V gene sequence: CDR1 MRHNA, CDR2 SNTAGT. The CDR3 has 16 residues. V lost 6 bases, J lost 0 bases, and 12 bases lay in between. The CDR3 spells CASSLISSSYNSPLHF. The CDR3 DNA reads as TGTGCCAGCAGCCTGATTTCTAGCTCCTATAATTCACCCCTCCACTTT.

This chain connects TRBV18 to TRBJ2-3; 11 nucleotides agree with TRBD1. V was pared by 3 bases and J by 0 bases, with 2 bases of the junction left unmatched. Germline V CDR1 and CDR2: KGHSH, LQKENI. This CDR3 region has 16 residues. CDR3 in DNA: TGTGCCAGCTCACCGGGGACAGGGGGAAGCACAGATACGCAGTATTTT. The encoded protein is CASSPGTGGSTDTQYF.

The CDR3 loop is CASRGTSANTGELFF. CDR3 nucleotides: TGTGCCAGCAGGGGGACTAGTGCGAACACCGGGGAGCTGTTTTTT. This chain links TRBV6-5 with TRBJ2-2; TRBD2 aligns across 8 bases. Losses at the gene ends were 6 bases for V and 0 bases for J; bases not matched to a gene: 3. CDR1 and CDR2 from the germline V gene are MNHEY and SVGAGI. The CDR3 spans 15 residues.

This clone was seen a single time. The rearrangement links TRBV11-1 to TRBJ2-1, with D tentatively TRBD2 (6 bases). The germline gives CDR1 SGHAT, CDR2 FQDESV (reference sequence). The ends were cut back, 5 bases at V and 4 bases at J, with 15 bases in the middle. CDR3 length: 15 residues. The CDR3: CASSHDFAGYNEQFF. The CDR3 DNA reads TGTGCCAGCAGCCACGACTTTGCGGGGTACAATGAGCAGTTCTTC.

The chain joins TRBV7-2 to TRBJ1-4, with D possibly TRBD1 on 6 matching bases. CDR1 is SGHTA and CDR2 is FQGNSA in the germline V gene. This CDR3 spans 15 amino acids. V lost 8 bases to trimming and J lost 8 bases, with 21 bases between them. CDR3 amino acids: CASRSLPGGGEKLFF. DNA of the CDR3: TGTGCCAGCCGATCCTTGCCGGGGGGCGGGGAAAAACTGTTTTTT. The full variable domain, with the rest looked up from reference TRBV7-2 and TRBJ1-4, is GAGVSQSPSNKVTEKGKDVELRCDPISGHTALYWYRQSLGQGLEFLIYFQGNSAPDKSGLPSDRFSAERTGGSVSTLTIQRTQQEDSAVYLCASRSLPGGGEKLFFGSGTQLSVL.

J is TRBJ2-3 and V is TRBV18; unclear D gene. Between the trimmed V and J ends, which lost 4 bases and 0 bases, there was a span of 8 bases. Germline V CDR1 and CDR2: KGHSH, LQKENI. The CDR3 has 14 residues. The CDR3 DNA follows: TGTGCCAGCTCACACTTCCCTAGCACAGATACGCAGTATTTT. Protein: CASSHFPSTDTQYF.

CDR3: CASSLFGQFGRQPQHF. As DNA, the CDR3 is TGTGCCAGCAGCTTATTTGGTCAATTCGGGAGGCAGCCCCAGCATTTT. The chain uses TRBV7-8 and TRBJ1-5, with D unresolved. The CDR3 contains 16 residues. V lost 2 bases, J lost 7 bases, and 18 bases lay in between. Germline lookup yields CDR1 SGHVS and CDR2 FQNEAQ.